The 5 T cell receptor beta chains in this list originate from one sample, sequenced in a study of blood T cell repertoires in COVID-19. Sequencing used immunoSEQ multiplex PCR; TCRdb keeps in-frame clones, though not all of them. The sample consists of about 180,000 clones, over 75% of them appearing once. Sequencing was done on a sample of peripheral blood. These receptors all come from a man in his sixties with acute or convalescent COVID-19.

V and J are TRBV27 and TRBJ1-1; 7 bases fit TRBD1. The CDR3 consists of 15 residues. V shed 8 bases, J shed 1 base, and the junction held 10 bases outside the gene matches. The germline CDR1 and CDR2 sequences are MNHEY and SMNVEV (reference sequence). The CDR3 region has the DNA TGTGCCAGCGGGGGACACAGGGGTGGGAACACTGAAGCTTTCTTT. Translated: CASGGHRGGNTEAFF.

The CDR3 sequence: CASKGTGGGEKLFF. The CDR3 nucleotides are TGTGCCAGCAAAGGGACAGGGGGTGGAGAAAAACTGTTTTTT. The chain is built from TRBV28 and TRBJ1-4; 11 nucleotides match TRBD1. The germline CDR1 and CDR2 sequences are MDHEN and SYDVKM. Losses at the gene ends were 7 bases for V and 8 bases for J; bases not matched to a gene: 6. The CDR3 runs 14 residues.

This sequence joins TRBV10-2 and TRBJ2-5; perhaps TRBD1 as D (6 bases). Per germline, CDR1 WSHSY and CDR2 SAAADI. This CDR3 spans 14 amino acids. Trimming took 2 bases from V and 2 from J, leaving 9 bases between them. The CDR3 region has the DNA TGCGCCAGCAGTGAGCTGGACAGTCAAGAGACCCAGTACTTC. This translates into CASSELDSQETQYF.

The chain recombines TRBV3-1 (or the pseudogene TRBV3-2) with TRBJ1-1; 7 nucleotides agree with TRBD1. The CDR3 contains 12 residues. Unmatched junction bases numbered 3, after V lost 3 bases and J lost 8 bases. The germline V gene has CDR1 LGHDT and CDR2 YNNKEL (reference sequence). For the CDR3, the DNA is TGTGCCAGCAGCCACGAGGACAGGGAAGCTTTCTTT. Translating it yields CASSHEDREAFF.

J is TRBJ2-1 and V is TRBV19; 8 nucleotides align to TRBD1. Germline CDR1 is LNHDA and CDR2 is SQIVND (reference sequence). The CDR3 sequence is 14 residues long. J lost 9 bases, V lost 6 bases, and 10 bases had no gene match. The CDR3 sequence: CASRPRQGRAEQFF. CDR3 sequence (DNA): TGTGCCAGTAGACCTCGACAGGGGCGGGCTGAGCAGTTCTTC.